This is a list of T cell receptor beta chains from one sample in a study of CD8 T cells in ankylosing spondylitis. TCRdb used MiXCR to reprocess the 5' RACE reads, holding one entry per CDR3 protein. The data hold 310,000 or so distinct CDR3 sequences, with roughly 20% observed a single time. The sample was blood, either unsorted or a sorted T cell fraction (not recorded which). The receptor source for this set is a male donor with ankylosing spondylitis or in good health (not recorded which). CDR3s include the opening cysteine and the closing phenylalanine or tryptophan. Fields, in order: D gene, clone size, J gene, V gene, CDR3 protein, CDR3 DNA. The D gene is left open where the match is weak. Size values are once, few and many counts, or a class for expanded clones, and some rows have none.

d_call: .
clone_size: few
j_call: TRBJ1-3
v_call: TRBV5-4
cdr3_aa: CASSLLGGKGGNTIYF
cdr3_nt: TGTGCCAGCAGCTTGCTTGGAGGGAAGGGCGGAAACACCATATATTTT

d_call: .
clone_size: many
j_call: TRBJ1-4
v_call: TRBV13
cdr3_aa: CASSFRATTNEKLFF
cdr3_nt: TGTGCCAGCAGCTTTAGGGCTACAACTAATGAAAAACTGTTTTTT

d_call: .
clone_size: few
j_call: TRBJ2-1
v_call: TRBV20-1
cdr3_aa: CSASGLGLNNEQFF
cdr3_nt: TGCAGTGCTAGCGGACTTGGACTCAACAATGAGCAGTTCTTC

d_call: .
clone_size: few
j_call: TRBJ2-5
v_call: TRBV4-2
cdr3_aa: CASSPGSGVQETQYF
cdr3_nt: TGTGCCAGCAGCCCCGGGAGCGGAGTCCAAGAGACCCAGTACTTC

d_call: .
clone_size: few
j_call: TRBJ1-1
v_call: TRBV5-1
cdr3_aa: CASSGEGTNTEAFF
cdr3_nt: TGCGCCAGCAGCGGCGAGGGGACGAACACTGAAGCTTTCTTT

d_call: .
clone_size: .
j_call: TRBJ2-2
v_call: TRBV7-6
cdr3_aa: CASSLWPNTGELFF
cdr3_nt: TGTGCCAGCAGCTTATGGCCGAACACCGGGGAGCTGTTTTTT

d_call: .
clone_size: .
j_call: TRBJ2-1
v_call: TRBV12-3/TRBV12-4
cdr3_aa: CASSPAGVIRFF
cdr3_nt: TGTGCCAGCAGTCCAGCCGGTGTAATCCGGTTCTTC

d_call: TRBD2
clone_size: .
j_call: TRBJ2-2
v_call: TRBV5-1
cdr3_aa: CASSLDAGVPGELFF
cdr3_nt: TGCGCCAGCAGCTTGGACGCGGGGGTCCCCGGGGAGCTGTTTTTT

d_call: .
clone_size: .
j_call: TRBJ2-5
v_call: TRBV10-3
cdr3_aa: CAISVKAQETQYF
cdr3_nt: TGTGCCATCAGTGTCAAGGCTCAAGAGACCCAGTACTTC

d_call: TRBD1
clone_size: .
j_call: TRBJ2-5
v_call: TRBV5-1
cdr3_aa: CASSFGQAQETQYF
cdr3_nt: TGCGCCAGCAGCTTCGGACAGGCCCAAGAGACCCAGTACTTC

d_call: TRBD2
clone_size: .
j_call: TRBJ2-5
v_call: TRBV4-2
cdr3_aa: CASSRDALAGYEETQYF
cdr3_nt: TGTGCCAGCAGCCGAGACGCTCTAGCGGGGTACGAAGAGACCCAGTACTTC

d_call: .
clone_size: many
j_call: TRBJ2-1
v_call: TRBV11-2
cdr3_aa: CASSLGAGSFYNEQFF
cdr3_nt: TGTGCCAGCAGCTTAGGGGCGGGTTCCTTCTACAATGAGCAGTTCTTC

d_call: TRBD2
clone_size: .
j_call: TRBJ2-3
v_call: TRBV5-1
cdr3_aa: CASSFLAAGTDTQYF
cdr3_nt: TGCGCCAGCAGCTTTCTAGCGGCAGGCACAGATACGCAGTATTTT

d_call: TRBD2
clone_size: many
j_call: TRBJ2-1
v_call: TRBV3-1
cdr3_aa: CASSPSGRDDEQFF
cdr3_nt: TGTGCCAGCAGCCCCAGCGGGAGGGATGATGAGCAGTTCTTC

d_call: TRBD2
clone_size: many
j_call: TRBJ2-1
v_call: TRBV7-2
cdr3_aa: CASSLAWTSGTSHEGYNEQFF
cdr3_nt: TGTGCCAGCAGCTTAGCCTGGACTAGCGGTACCTCCCATGAGGGGTACAATGAGCAGTTCTTC

d_call: .
clone_size: .
j_call: TRBJ1-3
v_call: TRBV20-1
cdr3_aa: CSATASHLYSGNTIYF
cdr3_nt: TGCAGTGCGACCGCGTCACATTTATACTCTGGAAACACCATATATTTT

d_call: TRBD1
clone_size: few
j_call: TRBJ2-3
v_call: TRBV27
cdr3_aa: CASSFHGQGSTDTQYF
cdr3_nt: TGTGCCAGCAGTTTCCACGGACAGGGTAGCACAGATACGCAGTATTTT

d_call: TRBD1
clone_size: .
j_call: TRBJ1-1
v_call: TRBV5-1
cdr3_aa: CASSLAGTVGEAFF
cdr3_nt: TGCGCCAGCAGCTTGGCGGGGACAGTAGGTGAAGCTTTCTTT

d_call: TRBD1
clone_size: few
j_call: TRBJ1-1
v_call: TRBV9
cdr3_aa: CASSVGATGGRAFF
cdr3_nt: TGTGCCAGCAGCGTAGGGGCAACAGGGGGCCGAGCTTTCTTT

d_call: TRBD1
clone_size: .
j_call: TRBJ2-3
v_call: TRBV10-3
cdr3_aa: CAISESDRGTDTQYF
cdr3_nt: TGTGCCATCAGTGAGTCTGACAGGGGGACAGATACGCAGTATTTT

d_call: .
clone_size: few
j_call: TRBJ2-2
v_call: TRBV9
cdr3_aa: CASSVSSDRTGELFF
cdr3_nt: TGTGCCAGCAGCGTATCCTCTGACAGAACCGGGGAGCTGTTTTTT

d_call: .
clone_size: .
j_call: TRBJ2-5
v_call: TRBV6-5
cdr3_aa: CASSYSPGVQETQYF
cdr3_nt: TGTGCCAGCAGTTACTCGCCAGGGGTACAAGAGACCCAGTACTTC

d_call: .
clone_size: few
j_call: TRBJ1-5
v_call: TRBV2
cdr3_aa: CASSDGWPAGNQPQHF
cdr3_nt: TGTGCCAGCAGTGACGGCTGGCCGGCGGGCAATCAGCCCCAGCATTTT